These 14 T cell receptor beta chains originate from one sample sequenced in a study of CD8 T cells in ankylosing spondylitis (dated by TCRdb to the late 2010s). Overall study outcomes, separate from this receptor: Blood from ankylosing spondylitis patients appeared to be characterized by a TCR beta motif made up of under ten highly homologous amino acid variants.

Library generation was performed with 5' RACE. The sequencer listed for this sample is Illumina HiSeq 2500. The public reads were run again by TCRdb, first through fastp at Q25 and then through MiXCR, and only productive beta chains were kept. Under each unique CDR3 protein, matching rows form one entry showing the most common genes and DNA. This sample is represented by about 800,000 distinct CDR3 sequences; 12% of them were singletons. The ten largest clones represent about 0.49% of the sample. Antigens of these TCRs are unknown. The sample was blood, either unsorted or a sorted T cell fraction (not recorded which). The receptors shown here come from a male donor with ankylosing spondylitis.

CDR3 in DNA: TGTGCCACCGGACTAGCGGGAGGGCCGGCAAACATTCAGTACTTC. It encodes CATGLAGGPANIQYF. The chain joins TRBV15 to TRBJ2-4, with 15 bases lining up with TRBD2. Germline CDR1 LNHNV, CDR2 YYDKDF (reference sequence). The CDR3 consists of 15 residues. The V and J ends lost 8 bases and 6 bases, in that order; junction bases with no gene match: 5.

The CDR3 coding sequence is TGTGCCAGCAGTCGCGTCCCGGGACAGCGCTTGAACACTGAAGCTTTCTTT. It codes for CASSRVPGQRLNTEAFF. The chain links TRBV6-2 or TRBV6-3 to TRBJ1-1; 7 nucleotides agree with TRBD1. CDR1 MNHEY and CDR2 SVGEGT come from the germline V gene. CDR3 size: 17 residues. Unmatched junction bases numbered 12, after V lost 5 bases and J lost 0 bases.

This clonotype was seen a handful of times. The chain recombines TRBV5-1 with TRBJ2-1, with D hard to call. V was pared by 2 bases and J by 6 bases, with 9 bases between. The CDR3 extends over 13 amino acids. CDR1 and CDR2 from the germline V gene are SGHRS and YFSETQ. In nucleotides, the CDR3 is TGCGCCAGCAGCTTCGAACCTTCCAATGAGCAGTTCTTC. Amino acids: CASSFEPSNEQFF.

This rearrangement joins TRBV5-1 to TRBJ1-2, with D hard to call. The CDR3 is 17 residues long. Germline CDR1 SGHRS, CDR2 YFSETQ. Trimming removed 4 bases at V and 4 bases at J, with 23 bases between. CDR3: CASSPFNKGPTLYGYTF. The CDR3 DNA reads as TGCGCCAGCAGCCCTTTTAATAAGGGCCCCACTCTCTATGGCTACACCTTC.

This clonotype came up a few times. The chain has TRBV12-3 or TRBV12-4 and TRBJ2-1; 9 bases match TRBD2. The CDR3 has 15 residues. The V gene end was trimmed by 3 bases and the J gene end by 5 bases; junction bases not matched to a gene: 5. The CDR3 protein is CASSFGLAGHNEQFF. The CDR3 coding sequence is TGTGCCAGCAGTTTTGGCCTAGCGGGGCACAATGAGCAGTTCTTC.

This clonotype occurred a few times. The chain couples TRBV20-1 to TRBJ1-2, with D possibly matching TRBD1 (5 bases). Trimming shortened V by 4 bases and J by 6 bases, and 15 bases separated the two germline ends. This CDR3 region has 13 residues. Germline CDR1 is DFQATT and CDR2 is SNEGSKA (reference sequence). The CDR3, as DNA: TGCAGTGCTACTGCTCCGCAGGGCAATGGCTACACCTTC. Protein: CSATAPQGNGYTF.

The gene calls are TRBV5-4 and TRBJ2-4, with a tentative D call TRBD2 (5 bases). This CDR3 has 14 residues. The V end was cut by 1 base, the J end by 5 bases, with 10 bases between. Per the germline V gene, CDR1 is SGHNT and CDR2 is YYREEE (reference sequence). The DNA for the CDR3 is TGTGCCAGCAGCTTGAGAGGGAGCGAAAACATTCAGTACTTC. Translating it yields CASSLRGSENIQYF.

The chain joins TRBV6-2 or TRBV6-3 to TRBJ1-2; D remains unclear. Trimming took off 5 bases at V and 7 bases at J, with 14 bases between the two ends. Per the germline V gene, CDR1 is MNHEY and CDR2 is SVGEGT. The length of the CDR3 is 13 residues. In DNA form, the CDR3 reads TGTGCCAGCAGTCCCCAGCCGAGATCTGGCTACACCTTC. This encodes CASSPQPRSGYTF.

This clonotype was counted a few times. J is TRBJ2-3 and V is TRBV5-5; 7 nucleotides line up with TRBD2. The CDR3 runs to 15 residues. Germline loops: CDR1 SGHKS, CDR2 YYEKEE (reference sequence). V lost 1 base and J lost 4; bases outside the gene matches: 6. The CDR3 bases are TGTGCCAGCAGCTTGTTCCGCGGGAGATCAGATACGCAGTATTTT. Amino acid sequence: CASSLFRGRSDTQYF.

The rearrangement joins TRBV28 to TRBJ2-1, with 7 bases lining up with TRBD1. Looked up from germline, CDR1 is MDHEN and CDR2 is SYDVKM. Unmatched junction bases numbered 12, after V lost 3 bases and J lost 1 base. This CDR3 spans 18 amino acids. DNA for the CDR3: TGTGCCAGCAGTTTCAACAGGGGATCCCTAAGATCCTACAATGAGCAGTTCTTC. Amino acids: CASSFNRGSLRSYNEQFF.

There are many counts of this clonotype. This chain links TRBV20-1 with TRBJ1-1, with D unresolved. This CDR3 is built from 15 residues. Between the trimmed V and J ends, which lost 4 bases and 1 base, there was a span of 16 bases. CDR1 is DFQATT, CDR2 SNEGSKA, per germline (reference sequence). Here the CDR3 DNA reads TGCAGTGCTACGGGTTTACGGTCCCAGAACACTGAAGCTTTCTTT. The encoded protein is CSATGLRSQNTEAFF.

The sample holds a few counts of this clonotype. The chain joins TRBV20-1 to TRBJ1-2; D remains ambiguous. The CDR3 covers 10 residues. The germline V gene has CDR1 DFQATT and CDR2 SNEGSKA (reference sequence). Between the trimmed V and J ends, which lost 3 bases and 5 bases, there was a span of 4 bases. This CDR3 is CSASYYGYTF. In DNA form, the CDR3 reads TGCAGTGCTAGTTATTATGGCTACACCTTC.

Note on this clonotype: The CDR3 carries no conserved terminal phenylalanine or tryptophan, so it likely arises from a read error. The V call is TRBV6-4, the J call TRBJ1-2; TRBD1 aligns across 8 bases. Germline assignment: CDR1 MRHNA and CDR2 SNTAGT. Trimming cost V 4 bases and J 4 bases; bases outside gene matches: 2. This CDR3 has 13 residues. CDR3 sequence: CASSADRGYGYTL. As DNA, the CDR3 is TGTGCCAGCAGTGCAGACAGGGGCTATGGCTACACCCTC.

The gene calls are TRBV7-2 and TRBJ2-7, with D unclear. V was cut by 0 bases and J by 1 base, with 7 bases left in between. CDR3 length equals 14 residues. Germline CDR1 reads SGHTA; CDR2 reads FQGNSA. DNA of the CDR3: TGTGCCAGCAGCTTAGCGGTCTTTTCCTACGAGCAGTACTTC. Translation gives CASSLAVFSYEQYF.